This T cell receptor beta chain was recovered during a study of shared clonotypes between healthy human individuals. Only in-frame clones appear in the TCRdb table, and some are missing; sequencing was by immunoSEQ multiplex PCR. Of a few million clones detected, nearly 97% appear once; the ten largest clones hold roughly 0.13%. CDR1 is ENHRY, CDR2 SYGVKD, per germline. This CDR3 is 15 amino acids long. Trimming took off 5 bases at V and 0 bases at J, with 12 bases between the two ends. The chain recombines TRBV10-3 with TRBJ2-3, with D hard to call. The sequencing sample was made of naive CD4+ T cells sorted from blood. Subset given: CD45RA+ positively selected. This clonotype was sampled from a man younger than 35 in good health. The CDR3 nucleotides read TGTGCCATCAGTCCGGGTTCCGCTAGCACAGATACGCAGTATTTT. Residues: CAISPGSASTDTQYF.